A single sample gave rise to the 30 T cell receptor beta chains below, sequenced in a study of T cell changes during pregnancy in multiple sclerosis. The protocol was immunoSEQ multiplex PCR, while the TCRdb copy is restricted to in-frame clones and leaves out a portion. Of tens of thousands of clones detected, roughly nine tenths appear once; the ten largest clones hold roughly 0.5%. This specimen consisted of CD4+ T cells from peripheral blood mononuclear cells, obtained in the first trimester of pregnancy. All receptors come from a female donor with multiple sclerosis, enrolled in a pregnancy study.

This clone has just one count. The chain employs TRBV5-6 and TRBJ2-5; the D gene is possibly TRBD1 (6 bases). This CDR3 is built from 14 residues. The germline V gene encodes CDR1 SGHDT and CDR2 YYEEEE. V lost 4 bases and J 1 base, leaving 11 bases between the germline ends. DNA of the CDR3: TGTGCCAGCAGCCTCGACAGGATCCAAGAGACCCAGTACTTC. This codes for CASSLDRIQETQYF.

The chain recombines TRBV30 with TRBJ1-1; no firm D call. Trimming took off 0 bases at V and 1 base at J, with 6 bases between the two ends. CDR3 size: 13 residues. Germline CDR1 reads GTSNPN; CDR2 reads SVGIG (reference sequence). The CDR3 is CAWSVTWNTEAFF. In DNA, the CDR3 is TGTGCCTGGAGTGTGACATGGAACACTGAAGCTTTCTTT.

The V gene is TRBV19, the J gene TRBJ2-7, with TRBD1 matching 7 bases. After removal of 7 bases from V and 7 bases from J, the junction contained 10 bases not matched to a gene. The CDR3 spans 13 residues. Germline-derived CDR1 and CDR2 are LNHDA and SQIVND (reference sequence). CDR3 nucleotide sequence: TGTGCCAGTAACCCCCGACAGGGTCTGGAGCAGTACTTC. It is translated as CASNPRQGLEQYF.

This chain uses TRBV19 with TRBJ2-3, with D maybe TRBD1 (5 bases). The V gene's germline CDR1 is LNHDA and CDR2 SQIVND (reference sequence). Trimming pared 5 bases from V and 3 bases from J, leaving 9 bases between. This CDR3 contains 13 residues. The CDR3 region has the DNA TGTGCCAGTAGTGGGGCTGTAACAGATACGCAGTATTTT. The encoded protein is CASSGAVTDTQYF.

This chain links TRBV15 with TRBJ1-1; 7 nucleotides line up with TRBD1. Germline values: CDR1 LNHNV, CDR2 YYDKDF (reference sequence). The CDR3 loop spans 17 amino acids. The junction had 9 bases not matched to a gene; V was cut back by 1 base and J by 1 base. CDR3 DNA sequence: TGTGCCACCAGCAGAGGACAGGGCTACCTTTCGAACACTGAAGCTTTCTTT. Amino acids: CATSRGQGYLSNTEAFF.

V is TRBV6-5 and J is TRBJ1-2; possible D gene TRBD1, 5 bases. Germline V lookup: CDR1 MNHEY, CDR2 SVGAGI. The CDR3 loop spans 14 amino acids. The germline V and J ends were trimmed by 0 bases and 2 bases, with 7 bases remaining between them. CDR3 sequence: CASSYSRQNYGYTF. DNA for the CDR3: TGTGCCAGCAGTTACTCTCGACAGAACTATGGCTACACCTTC.

CDR3 sequence reads: CASSRDRANAGELFF. As DNA, the CDR3 is TGCGCCAGCAGCCGGGACAGGGCCAACGCCGGGGAGCTGTTTTTT. The chain joins TRBV4-1 to TRBJ2-2, with 9 bases matching TRBD1. The CDR3 runs 15 residues. J was trimmed by 6 bases and V by 4 bases; bases with no gene match: 6. CDR1 and CDR2 (germline): MGHRA, YSYEKL.

The table lists this clone with a few counts. This chain links TRBV30 with TRBJ1-2, with 7 positions matching TRBD1. The CDR3 runs to 17 residues. Germline V gene data show CDR1 as GTSNPN and CDR2 as SVGIG (reference sequence). With V trimmed by 3 bases and J by 1 base, 14 bases remained unmatched. CDR3 coding DNA: TGTGCCTGGAGGGGAACAGGGGAAAGAAAATATAACTATGGCTACACCTTC. Translating gives CAWRGTGERKYNYGYTF.

CDR3 sequence: CASRGGGSSGANVLTF. Here the CDR3 DNA reads TGTGCCAGCAGGGGCGGGGGGAGCTCTGGGGCCAACGTCCTGACTTTC. The chain links TRBV27 to TRBJ2-6; 8 nucleotides align to TRBD2. The germline V gene has CDR1 MNHEY and CDR2 SMNVEV (reference sequence). Trimming took 6 bases from V and 0 from J; bases not matched to a gene: 4. The CDR3 contains 16 residues.

The CDR3 DNA sequence: TGTGCCAGCAGCCCCGCGGGGGGGCTGAACACTGAAGCTTTCTTT. Its protein is CASSPAGGLNTEAFF. The chain combines TRBV5-5 with TRBJ1-1, with D perhaps TRBD1 (6 bases). The CDR3 sequence is 15 residues long. The V end lost 4 bases, the J end lost 0 bases, and 13 bases lay between the germline ends. The germline V gene has CDR1 SGHKS and CDR2 YYEKEE (reference sequence).

J is TRBJ1-1 and V is TRBV11-2; a weak D match, TRBD1 (5 bases). Trimming removed 5 bases at V and 0 bases at J, with 10 bases between. CDR1 and CDR2 (germline): SGHAT, FQNNGV. CDR3 length: 14 amino acids. Here the CDR3 DNA reads TGTGCCAGCAGCCTACAGGTAATGAACACTGAAGCTTTCTTT. Translated, it gives CASSLQVMNTEAFF. Full variable domain (remainder filled in from reference TRBV11-2 and TRBJ1-1): EAGVAQSPRYKIIEKRQSVAFWCNPISGHATLYWYQQILGQGPKLLIQFQNNGVVDDSQLPKDRFSAERLKGVDSTLKIQPAKLEDSAVYLCASSLQVMNTEAFFGQGTRLTVV.

The V call is TRBV11-3, the J call TRBJ2-7; 8 bases match TRBD1. V shed 8 bases and J 3 bases; nucleotides not matched to a gene: 6. The germline V gene encodes CDR1 SGHNT and CDR2 YENEEA. The CDR3 extends over 13 amino acids. The CDR3 here is CASQAGTGYEQYF. DNA for the CDR3: TGTGCCAGCCAGGCCGGGACAGGCTACGAGCAGTACTTC.

J is TRBJ2-3 and V is TRBV10-1, with D maybe TRBD2 (5 bases). V was shortened by 5 bases and J by 1 base, with 13 bases between the two germline ends. CDR3 size: 15 residues. The V gene's germline CDR1 is WNHNN and CDR2 SYGVQD (reference sequence). The CDR3 DNA is TGCGCCAGCAGTTCCTCGGAGGAGGGCACAGATACGCAGTATTTT. It translates to CASSSSEEGTDTQYF.

The rearrangement uses TRBV7-9 and TRBJ1-1, with D unclear. The CDR3 totals 13 residues. Germline CDR1 and CDR2: SEHNR and FQNEAQ (reference sequence). V was shortened by 0 bases and J by 8 bases, with 10 bases between the two germline ends. In nucleotides, the CDR3 is TGTGCCAGCAGCTTAGCCAAGAGGGCGGAAGCTTTCTTT. As protein: CASSLAKRAEAFF.

Only one count was recorded for this clone. The V call is TRBV29-1, the J call TRBJ2-5; D not certain. The J call may not be correct, given that the DNA end is closer to TRBJ2-7. Germline CDR1 is SQVTM and CDR2 is ANQGSEA. This CDR3 is built from 10 residues. The DNA of the CDR3 is TGCAGCGTTGGGTCCTACGAGCAGTACTTC. This gives the protein CSVGSYEQYF.

V gene TRBV19 combines with J gene TRBJ1-1, with TRBD1 identical over 8 bases. CDR1 and CDR2 (germline): LNHDA, SQIVND (reference sequence). J was trimmed by 1 base and V by 8 bases; bases with no gene match: 12. The CDR3 covers 16 residues. This chain's CDR3 is CASRRTGPTENTEAFF. The CDR3 bases are TGTGCCAGTCGCCGGACAGGGCCGACCGAGAACACTGAAGCTTTCTTT.

The V and J genes are TRBV19 and TRBJ2-7, with 7 positions matching TRBD2. CDR3 length: 13 amino acids. Germline V gene lookup returns CDR1 LNHDA and CDR2 SQIVND (reference sequence). The ends lost 6 bases at V and 2 bases at J; junction bases unmatched: 4. The CDR3 DNA sequence: TGTGCCAGTAGCCTAGCGGCCACCTACGAGCAGTACTTC. Translated, it gives CASSLAATYEQYF.

V is TRBV29-1 and J is TRBJ1-4, with D uncertain. This CDR3 is built from 13 residues. V was cut by 3 bases and J by 4 bases, with 9 bases left in between. Germline V gene data show CDR1 as SQVTM and CDR2 as ANQGSEA. CDR3 nucleotides: TGCAGCGTTGAGCTGGCCAGTAATGAAAAACTGTTTTTT. As protein: CSVELASNEKLFF.

The CDR3 loop reads CASSLAFRLAGVGEQFF. In DNA, the CDR3 is TGCGCCAGCAGCTTGGCCTTCAGACTAGCGGGGGTGGGGGAGCAGTTCTTC. This chain uses TRBV5-1 with TRBJ2-1; TRBD2 aligns across 12 bases. The J segment lost 10 bases and the V segment lost 0 bases, leaving 11 bases of the junction unmatched. Germline V gene sequence: CDR1 SGHRS, CDR2 YFSETQ. CDR3 length: 17 amino acids.

The chain couples TRBV19 to TRBJ2-3; TRBD2 aligns across 11 bases. The germline V gene encodes CDR1 LNHDA and CDR2 SQIVND (reference sequence). The CDR3 consists of 16 residues. V trimming: 3 bases; J trimming: 1 base; junction bases outside the gene matches: 3. As DNA, the CDR3 is TGTGCCAGTAGTATCGGACTAGCGGGCCGCACAGATACGCAGTATTTT. Its translation: CASSIGLAGRTDTQYF.

V usage is TRBV18 and J usage is TRBJ1-1; TRBD1 might be the D (6 bases). CDR1 KGHSH and CDR2 LQKENI come from the germline V gene. V was clipped by 3 bases and J by 4 bases, with 15 bases between them. The CDR3 runs to 15 residues. CDR3 in amino acids: CASSPVDRSSTEAFF. CDR3 nucleotides: TGTGCCAGCTCACCCGTCGACAGGAGCAGCACTGAAGCTTTCTTT.

The V and J genes are TRBV2 and TRBJ1-6; 7 bases agree with TRBD1. The CDR3 totals 14 residues. The germline gives CDR1 SNHLY, CDR2 FYNNEI. J was trimmed by 5 bases and V by 8 bases; bases with no gene match: 6. CDR3 loop: CASCQGQDNSPLHF. DNA of the CDR3: TGTGCCAGCTGTCAAGGACAGGATAATTCACCCCTCCACTTT.

V and J are TRBV11-1 and TRBJ2-1; D might be TRBD2 (5 bases). Per germline, CDR1 SGHAT and CDR2 FQDESV (reference sequence). CDR3 length: 17 residues. Trimming left V 5 bases short and J 0 bases short, with 17 bases between. Here the CDR3 reads CASSHGKSGSSYNEQFF. The CDR3 nucleotides read TGTGCCAGCAGCCATGGTAAAAGCGGAAGCTCCTACAATGAGCAGTTCTTC.

This chain uses TRBV6-1 with TRBJ2-7; no firm D call. Between the trimmed V and J ends, which lost 3 bases and 3 bases, there was a span of 9 bases. The CDR3 has 13 residues. Germline V gene sequence: CDR1 MNHNS, CDR2 SASEGT. DNA of the CDR3: TGTGCCAGCAGTGACAACCAGGTCTACGAGCAGTACTTC. As protein: CASSDNQVYEQYF.

This chain links TRBV7-8 with TRBJ2-2, with D unclear. CDR3 length: 16 amino acids. From germline, CDR1 is SGHVS and CDR2 FQNEAQ. V was shortened by 3 bases and J by 9 bases, with 20 bases between the two germline ends. CDR3 residues: CASSLSVRARSRELFF. CDR3 coding DNA: TGTGCCAGCAGCTTGAGTGTTAGAGCCAGGTCCCGGGAGCTGTTTTTT.

The V call is TRBV27, the J call TRBJ1-1; D not certain. Trimming took off 6 bases at V and 3 bases at J, with 17 bases between the two ends. This CDR3 region has 15 residues. Germline values: CDR1 MNHEY, CDR2 SMNVEV (reference sequence). This CDR3 is CASSQTITVDTEAFF. CDR3 sequence (DNA): TGTGCCAGCAGCCAAACGATTACAGTGGACACTGAAGCTTTCTTT.

The CDR3 is CASLQVLRTGELFF. In nucleotides, the CDR3 is TGTGCCAGCTTACAAGTGCTCAGAACCGGGGAGCTGTTTTTT. The V call is TRBV2, the J call TRBJ2-2; D is uncertain. V was shortened by 8 bases and J by 5 bases, with 15 bases between the two germline ends. Germline V CDR1 and CDR2: SNHLY, FYNNEI. CDR3 length: 14 amino acids.

This chain uses TRBV7-6 with TRBJ2-3; D perhaps matches TRBD2 (5 bases). The CDR3 consists of 12 residues. Trimming took off 3 bases at V and 5 bases at J, with 6 bases between the two ends. The V gene's germline CDR1 is SGHVS and CDR2 FNYEAQ. The CDR3 DNA reads TGTGCCAGCAGCTTTCGGGGAGATACGCAGTATTTT. Translated: CASSFRGDTQYF.

The genes are TRBV5-5 and TRBJ1-5, with D possibly being TRBD1 (5 bases). The CDR3 spans 14 residues. Germline assignment: CDR1 SGHKS and CDR2 YYEKEE (reference sequence). V was trimmed by 0 bases and J by 7 bases, leaving 11 bases between them. In nucleotides, the CDR3 is TGTGCCAGCAGCTTGGAGGGGTCAGAACAGCCCCAGCATTTT. Amino acid sequence: CASSLEGSEQPQHF.

Only a few counts were recorded for this clone. The chain is built from TRBV7-6 and TRBJ1-1, with no clear D. This CDR3 region has 13 residues. V was pared by 5 bases and J by 1 base, with 8 bases between. Germline V gene lookup returns CDR1 SGHVS and CDR2 FNYEAQ. CDR3 coding DNA: TGTGCCAGCAGCGCCGAGTGGAACACTGAAGCTTTCTTT. It yields the protein CASSAEWNTEAFF.